This entry is about one T cell receptor (beta chain). There is no known antigen for this receptor. No much larger clone exists at a distance of one base, and base qualities are not known. V lost 0 bases and J lost 1 base, and the count of bases not matched to a germline gene is 12. CDR3 length: 18 amino acids, cysteine to phenylalanine. Here the CDR3 DNA is all that survives: 54 bases in frame from base 1. Reading the germline V gene gives CDR1 SGDLS and CDR2 YYNGEE. This entry belongs to a study of a mutant IDH1 vaccine in newly diagnosed glioma (dated by TCRdb to the early 2020s). For the wider study: Vaccination was initiated 4-6 weeks after radiotherapy alone, or concurrently with temozolomide cycles in the chemotherapy-containing groups. The roughly 30 treated patients were approximately 60% male and around 40% female, with a mean age of around 40 years. Prior to enrollment, patients had been given standard therapy consisting of radiotherapy alone, temozolomide alone, or radiochemotherapy with temozolomide, with the combination given to most patients. Visit V12 was the week-35 safety follow-up and visit V13 was the week-47 end of study. Peripheral blood samples were drawn at six visits, namely V03 (baseline), V05, V07, V10, V12 and V13. Longitudinal TCRB deep sequencing was done for about two dozen treated patients, wherever samples were available for exploratory analyses.

Receptor libraries were prepared by the immunoSEQ multiplex PCR assay. The hsTCRB Kit was used according to the manufacturer's protocol to amplify rearranged TCR beta chain sequences. Sequencing of TCRB libraries was carried out on an Illumina MiSeq. The authors' pipeline ran thus. The kit vendor's proprietary platform handled demultiplexing, trimming and gene mapping. Here the immuneACCESS table is served through TCRdb, limited to in-frame sequences with V and J called. Missing clones are a known gap in these copies; in checked studies unresolved V genes cover under half, and the rest lacks a known reason. That table gives V, J and clone size, and the DNA gave D and trimming. The sample includes about 56,000 clones, with about 90% observed a single time. The ten largest clones represent around 1.7% of the sample. The sample's time point label is to be understood as: week 35, safety follow-up. Each vaccine dose, consisting of 300 ug of a 20-mer mutant IDH1 peptide in Montanide, was administered subcutaneously with topical imiquimod. Across visits V03 through V10, patients got a total of eight vaccinations, given in weeks 1, 3, 5, 7, 11, 15, 19 and 23. Newly diagnosed WHO grade 3 or 4 IDH1-mutant astrocytomas showing loss of nuclear ATRX were present in the donors. The samples were drawn from NOA16, a multicentre, single-arm, open-label phase I trial in Germany that tested a mutant IDH1 peptide vaccine in humans for the first time. Genomic DNA for TCRB sequencing was isolated from EDTA blood with the DNeasy Blood and Tissue Kit.

General study outcomes and caveats: It was noted by the authors that analyses of patient blood samples could not be reproduced owing to sample limitations. PBMC samples for TCRB deep sequencing were selected based on availability. No apparent relationship was observed between pseudoprogression and alterations in the top peripheral T cell clonotypes detected by TCRB sequencing. Immune responses induced by the vaccine were seen in 90% to 95% of patients across multiple MHC alleles.

The chain couples TRBV9 to TRBJ1-1; 7 central bases correspond to TRBD1. This clonotype was sampled from a man aged 40-50 years with glioma. Specimen: PBMCs, collected from a glioma patient whose treatment included an IDH1 peptide vaccine. The CDR3 region reads CASSVVIGSGGGNTEAFF. The nucleotide sequence is given as TGTGCCAGCAGCGTAGTGATCGGGTCAGGGGGGGGGAACACTGAAGCTTTCTTT.